Shown below are 32 T cell receptor beta chains from a single sample sequenced in a study of T cell responses to AZD1222 COVID-19 vaccine. TCRdb keeps only in-frame clones here, not all; method: immunoSEQ multiplex PCR. The sample holds about 55,000 clones, more than 80% seen once. This specimen consisted of peripheral blood, obtained on day 0 of AZD1222 vaccination. All receptors derive from an adult in good health.

V usage is TRBV30 and J usage is TRBJ2-3; TRBD2 matches at 8 bases. The germline CDR1 and CDR2 sequences are GTSNPN and SVGIG (reference sequence). V shed 0 bases and J 8 bases; nucleotides not matched to a gene: 7. This CDR3 is built from 14 residues. CDR3 coding DNA: TGTGCCTGGAGTGTAGTCGCGGGAGGTGGTACGCAGTATTTT. The encoded protein is CAWSVVAGGGTQYF.

A few counts support this clone. The chain employs TRBV30 and TRBJ1-2, with a possible D match to TRBD1 (5 bases). Germline V gene data show CDR1 as GTSNPN and CDR2 as SVGIG (reference sequence). Deletions cut 4 bases from V and 7 bases from J, with 10 bases between. This CDR3 has 11 residues. The DNA for the CDR3 is TGTGCCTGGACGGCAGGGCTTGGCTACACCTTC. Translating gives CAWTAGLGYTF.

The chain combines TRBV12-3 or TRBV12-4 with TRBJ2-3; 9 bases fit TRBD2. The CDR3 is 13 residues long. V lost 6 bases to trimming and J lost 6 bases; unmatched junction nucleotides: 4. CDR3 in amino acids: CASRIAGVDTQYF. The CDR3, as DNA: TGTGCCAGCAGAATAGCGGGAGTGGATACGCAGTATTTT.

In DNA, the CDR3 is TGTGCCACCAGCACCCTGGGACAGATTAACACCGGGGAGCTGTTTTTT. This codes for CATSTLGQINTGELFF. V is TRBV15 and J is TRBJ2-2; 7 nucleotides line up with TRBD1. The CDR3 length is 16 residues. The V and J ends lost 4 bases and 2 bases, in that order; junction bases with no gene match: 7. Germline assignment: CDR1 LNHNV and CDR2 YYDKDF (reference sequence).

The chain carries TRBV9 and TRBJ1-5; 7 bases line up with TRBD1. Germline lookup yields CDR1 SGDLS and CDR2 YYNGEE. CDR3 length: 15 amino acids. Losses at the gene ends were 3 bases for V and 3 bases for J; bases not matched to a gene: 6. The CDR3 DNA follows: TGTGCCAGCAGCGACACAGGGGACCCCAATCAGCCCCAGCATTTT. Protein: CASSDTGDPNQPQHF.

The rearrangement joins TRBV7-7 to TRBJ2-1; possibly TRBD1 or TRBD2 for D (6 bases each). The V end was cut by 2 bases, the J end by 10 bases, with 12 bases between. Germline lookup yields CDR1 SSHAT and CDR2 FNYEAQ (reference sequence). CDR3 length: 13 residues. CDR3 sequence reads: CASSLSGGGEQFF. CDR3 nucleotide sequence: TGTGCCAGCAGCTTATCCGGGGGCGGGGAGCAGTTCTTC.

This chain uses TRBV24-1 with TRBJ2-7; tentatively, D is TRBD1 (6 bases). Per the germline V gene, CDR1 is KGHDR and CDR2 is SFDVKD. The CDR3 is 13 amino acids. V lost 10 bases, J lost 3 bases, and 15 bases lay in between. This CDR3 is CATLSGVVYEQYF. As DNA, the CDR3 is TGTGCCACACTGTCAGGGGTAGTCTACGAGCAGTACTTC.

The rearrangement links TRBV11-2 to TRBJ2-1; perhaps D is TRBD1 or TRBD2 (5 bases each). Germline V gene sequence: CDR1 SGHAT, CDR2 FQNNGV. Between the trimmed V and J ends, which lost 0 bases and 7 bases, there was a span of 19 bases. This CDR3 is built from 17 residues. The CDR3 DNA is TGTGCCAGCAGCTTAGATCGGGACGGGTTGTCGGCAAATGAGCAGTTCTTC. Its protein product is CASSLDRDGLSANEQFF.

The chain combines TRBV7-9 with TRBJ2-2, with 10 bases aligning to TRBD2. The germline CDR1 and CDR2 sequences are SEHNR and FQNEAQ (reference sequence). V was clipped by 6 bases and J by 2 bases; unmatched bases: 6. The CDR3 is 16 amino acids. The CDR3 nucleotides are TGTGCCAGCAGTCAACTAGCGGGATTCAACACCGGGGAGCTGTTTTTT. The encoded protein is CASSQLAGFNTGELFF.

The chain employs TRBV7-6 and TRBJ2-3; D is undetermined. V dropped 1 base and J dropped 0 bases, with 17 bases sitting between them. This CDR3 spans 18 amino acids. Germline V gene data show CDR1 as SGHVS and CDR2 as FNYEAQ. The CDR3 coding sequence is TGTGCCAGCAGCTTAGTAAGCCAGGCAACCTTCAGCACAGATACGCAGTATTTT. It is translated as CASSLVSQATFSTDTQYF.

The chain recombines TRBV20-1 with TRBJ1-5; D not certain. The CDR3 runs 11 residues. Trimming removed 6 bases from V and 5 bases from J, with 8 bases in between. The germline CDR1 and CDR2 sequences are DFQATT and SNEGSKA (reference sequence). CDR3 DNA: TGCAGTGCGGCACTAGATCAGCCCCAGCATTTT. Translation: CSAALDQPQHF.

The count of this clone is one. J is TRBJ2-7 and V is TRBV9, with D perhaps being TRBD1 or TRBD2 (5 bases each). CDR1 and CDR2 (germline): SGDLS, YYNGEE. CDR3 size: 15 residues. V was shortened by 1 base and J by 6 bases, with 17 bases between the two germline ends. The CDR3 DNA sequence: TGTGCCAGCAGCGTAAGTTGGGACGGAGTGACCGAGCAGTACTTC. Protein: CASSVSWDGVTEQYF.

This clone has just a few counts. The CDR3 DNA reads as TGTGCCAGCAGCTTGTTGTCCGGGGAGCTGTTTTTT. Translating gives CASSLLSGELFF. This chain links TRBV5-4 with TRBJ2-2; D is undetermined. There are 12 residues in the CDR3. V dropped 1 base and J dropped 6 bases, with 4 bases sitting between them. Germline CDR1 SGHNT, CDR2 YYREEE (reference sequence). The full variable domain, rest sourced from reference TRBV5-4 and TRBJ2-2, is ETGVTQSPTHLIKTRGQQVTLRCSSQSGHNTVSWYQQALGQGPQFIFQYYREEENGRGNFPPRFSGLQFPNYSSELNVNALELDDSALYLCASSLLSGELFFGEGSRLTVL.

This clone was detected only once. This rearrangement joins TRBV28 to TRBJ2-3, with 9 bases aligning to TRBD2. Looked up from germline, CDR1 is MDHEN and CDR2 is SYDVKM. CDR3 length equals 17 residues. The J segment lost 4 bases and the V segment lost 0 bases, leaving 8 bases of the junction unmatched. The CDR3 sequence is CASSLWAQGLAPDTQYF. CDR3 DNA: TGTGCCAGCAGTTTATGGGCACAGGGACTAGCCCCAGATACGCAGTATTTT. Full variable domain (missing parts from reference TRBV28 and TRBJ2-3): DVKVTQSSRYLVKRTGEKVFLECVQDMDHENMFWYRQDPGLGLRLIYFSYDVKMKEKGDIPEGYSVSREKKERFSLILESASTNQTSMYLCASSLWAQGLAPDTQYFGPGTRLTVL.

This CDR3 is CSVVGQGGTQYF. As DNA, the CDR3 is TGCAGCGTTGTGGGGCAGGGAGGGACCCAGTACTTC. The V and J genes are TRBV29-1 and TRBJ2-5; tentative D call: TRBD2 (6 bases). Germline loops: CDR1 SQVTM, CDR2 ANQGSEA. Deletions cut 4 bases from V and 7 bases from J, with 13 bases between. The CDR3 is made up of 12 amino acids.

This chain connects TRBV12-5 to TRBJ1-6; a possible D gene is TRBD1 (6 bases). The V and J ends lost 7 bases and 10 bases respectively, with 14 bases between them. CDR3 length equals 13 residues. Germline V lookup: CDR1 LGHNT, CDR2 FRNRAP. The CDR3 nucleotides are TGTGCTAGTGCCCTCCACGGGGGCTCACCCCTCCACTTT. This gives the protein CASALHGGSPLHF.

The J gene is TRBJ1-2, the V gene TRBV9; D perhaps matches TRBD1 (6 bases). CDR1 is SGDLS and CDR2 is YYNGEE in the germline V gene. The germline V and J ends were trimmed by 5 bases and 7 bases, with 9 bases remaining between them. The length of the CDR3 is 11 residues. Here the CDR3 reads CASRTGLGYTF. DNA of the CDR3: TGTGCCAGCAGAACAGGGCTTGGCTACACCTTC.

V and J are TRBV3-1 (or the pseudogene TRBV3-2) and TRBJ2-7; D is unclear. Matching the DNA end better, TRBJ2-1 makes the J call doubtful. The CDR3 consists of 12 residues. Germline V gene lookup returns CDR1 LGHDT and CDR2 YNNKEL (reference sequence). CDR3 amino acids: CASSQDFDRQFF. The CDR3 DNA reads as TGTGCCAGCAGCCAAGATTTCGACCGCCAGTTCTTC.

The chain couples TRBV27 to TRBJ2-7, with 7 bases lining up with TRBD2. The CDR3 totals 16 residues. Germline V gene data show CDR1 as MNHEY and CDR2 as SMNVEV (reference sequence). Germline trimming cut 9 bases from V and 3 bases from J; bases unmatched to any gene: 17. As DNA, the CDR3 is TGTGCCAGTGCCCATCCGGTCGGCGGGAGAAACTACGAGCAGTACTTC. Its translation: CASAHPVGGRNYEQYF.

V and J are TRBV2 and TRBJ2-1; D remains ambiguous. Germline CDR1 is SNHLY and CDR2 is FYNNEI. The CDR3 extends over 13 amino acids. V lost 1 base, J lost 8 bases, and 9 bases lay in between. CDR3 nucleotides: TGTGCCAGCAGTGAAGAAGTATTCCATGAGCAGTTCTTC. Its translation: CASSEEVFHEQFF.

The genes are TRBV9 and TRBJ2-5; D uncertain. V was clipped by 0 bases and J by 1 base, with 13 bases between them. The CDR3 runs 16 residues. Germline lookup yields CDR1 SGDLS and CDR2 YYNGEE. CDR3: CASSVDLSRTQETQYF. CDR3 coding DNA: TGTGCCAGCAGCGTAGACCTTTCCAGAACCCAAGAGACCCAGTACTTC.

This sequence joins TRBV3-1 (or the pseudogene TRBV3-2) and TRBJ2-5; 8 bases fit TRBD1. This CDR3 region has 14 residues. CDR1 and CDR2 (germline): LGHDT, YNNKEL (reference sequence). Trimming took 4 bases from V and 3 from J; bases not matched to a gene: 4. The CDR3 DNA is TGTGCCAGCAGCCGAACAGGGGGTGAAGAGACCCAGTACTTC. It is translated as CASSRTGGEETQYF.

The chain carries TRBV11-2 and TRBJ2-7; D is ambiguous. In germline, CDR1 is SGHAT, CDR2 FQNNGV. The V gene lost 5 bases and the J gene lost 7 bases, with 15 bases spanning the gap. The CDR3 runs to 13 residues. CDR3 residues: CASSLGRPREQYF. The CDR3 nucleotides read TGTGCCAGCAGCCTTGGACGGCCTCGGGAGCAGTACTTC.

The rearrangement joins TRBV9 to TRBJ1-1; 10 bases map to TRBD1. The CDR3 length is 17 residues. Germline V gene sequence: CDR1 SGDLS, CDR2 YYNGEE. J was trimmed by 1 base and V by 2 bases; bases with no gene match: 8. The CDR3 protein is CASSVGTGVDGNTEAFF. DNA for the CDR3: TGTGCCAGCAGCGTGGGGACAGGGGTTGACGGGAACACTGAAGCTTTCTTT.

V usage is TRBV18 and J usage is TRBJ2-7, with D possibly matching TRBD2 (6 bases). The CDR3 covers 14 residues. Trimming took off 6 bases at V and 4 bases at J, with 16 bases between the two ends. Germline V gene lookup returns CDR1 KGHSH and CDR2 LQKENI. Written as DNA, the CDR3 is TGTGCCAGCTCGGTTGGAGGGCTAGAATACGAGCAGTACTTC. Translation gives CASSVGGLEYEQYF.

The rearrangement links TRBV5-1 to TRBJ2-3; no clear D. Trimming cost V 3 bases and J 0 bases, with 11 bases left between them. Germline V CDR1 and CDR2: SGHRS, YFSETQ. This CDR3 is built from 15 residues. Here the CDR3 DNA reads TGCGCCAGCAGCTACACTGTTACTAGCACAGATACGCAGTATTTT. This sequence encodes CASSYTVTSTDTQYF.

The chain uses TRBV5-5 and TRBJ2-3; 13 bases fit TRBD2. V was pared by 4 bases and J by 2 bases, with 4 bases of the junction left unmatched. CDR1 is SGHKS and CDR2 is YYEKEE in the germline V gene (reference sequence). The CDR3 totals 16 residues. The DNA of the CDR3 is TGTGCCAGCAGCACCGGGACTAGCGGGATCACAGATACGCAGTATTTT. Residues: CASSTGTSGITDTQYF.

The chain links TRBV6-5 to TRBJ2-7; 7 positions match TRBD2. Trimming cost V 0 bases and J 3 bases; bases outside gene matches: 5. The CDR3 loop spans 15 amino acids. CDR1 and CDR2 from the germline V gene are MNHEY and SVGAGI. CDR3 loop: CASSYSSLADYEQYF. Here the CDR3 DNA reads TGTGCCAGCAGTTACTCGAGTCTAGCGGACTACGAGCAGTACTTC.

The gene calls are TRBV7-3 and TRBJ2-7; TRBD1 or TRBD2 may be the D gene (6 bases each). Germline CDR1 is SGHTA and CDR2 is FQGTGA. V dropped 0 bases and J dropped 2 bases, with 11 bases sitting between them. The length of the CDR3 is 15 residues. The DNA for the CDR3 is TGTGCCAGCAGCTTAACGGGGGCGGGGCCCTACGAGCAGTACTTC. As protein: CASSLTGAGPYEQYF.

The chain is built from TRBV21-1 and TRBJ1-2; the table gives TRBD1 as D, unverified against the DNA. TRBV21-1 is reported as a pseudogene. This CDR3 region has 17 residues. Written as DNA, the CDR3 is TGTGCCAGCAGCAAAGCGCCAGGGACAGGGGGGAACTATGGCTACACCTTC. This gives the protein CASSKAPGTGGNYGYTF.

The chain carries TRBV20-1 and TRBJ1-2; D might be TRBD1 (5 bases). The V and J ends lost 7 bases and 5 bases respectively, with 11 bases between them. Per the germline V gene, CDR1 is DFQATT and CDR2 is SNEGSKA (reference sequence). CDR3 size: 11 residues. The CDR3 is CSGRTQYGYTF. CDR3 nucleotides: TGCAGTGGCAGGACACAATATGGCTACACCTTC.

V gene TRBV10-2 combines with J gene TRBJ2-7; D gene ambiguous. The CDR3 loop spans 12 amino acids. Germline CDR1 and CDR2: WSHSY and SAAADI. V was pared by 2 bases and J by 2 bases, with 4 bases between. For the CDR3, the DNA is TGCGCCAGCAGTGAGGGGACCTACGAGCAGTACTTC. Translating it yields CASSEGTYEQYF.